The rows below give T cell receptor beta chains drawn from one sample of a study of blood T cells in healthy people across ages. TCRdb reanalysed the 5' RACE reads using MiXCR and keeps one entry per CDR3 protein. The repertoire holds hundreds of thousands of distinct CDR3 sequences, with more than 40% as singletons. The sequenced sample consisted of blood. All receptors derive from a man aged 60 to 69 in good health. Each CDR3 is given with its conserved first and last residue. The order of the fields is D gene, V gene, J gene, clone size, CDR3 DNA, CDR3 protein. A D gene is named only where the DNA matches it firmly. Size is omitted from some rows. Given values are once, few, many or a class for expanded clones.

D: TRBD2; V: TRBV10-3; J: TRBJ2-1; size: .; DNA: TGTGCCATCAGTGAGGGAGCGGGATATGAGCAGTTCTTC; CDR3: CAISEGAGYEQFF
D: TRBD1; V: TRBV18; J: TRBJ2-5; size: .; DNA: TGTGCCAGCTCCTCCGGGACAGGGGCAGAGACCCAGTACTTC; CDR3: CASSSGTGAETQYF
D: .; V: TRBV5-1; J: TRBJ2-3; size: many; DNA: TGCGCCAGCAGCTTGGTTTCAGATACGCAGTATTTT; CDR3: CASSLVSDTQYF
D: .; V: TRBV15; J: TRBJ1-5; size: .; DNA: TGTGCCACCAGCCTCTACAGGCAGCCCCAGCATTTT; CDR3: CATSLYRQPQHF
D: TRBD2; V: TRBV20-1; J: TRBJ2-7; size: .; DNA: TGCAGTGCTAGAGATACGCTAGCGGGAGGGTACGAGCAGTACTTC; CDR3: CSARDTLAGGYEQYF
D: .; V: TRBV7-8; J: TRBJ2-7; size: few; DNA: TGTGCCAGCAGCCTGACCCACCCGAGGAGTGCCTACGAGCAGTACTTC; CDR3: CASSLTHPRSAYEQYF
D: .; V: TRBV7-2; J: TRBJ1-6; size: .; DNA: TGTGCCAGCAGCGAGGGACGGGGGAAGTATGCCCTCCACTTT; CDR3: CASSEGRGKYALHF
D: .; V: TRBV6-2/TRBV6-3; J: TRBJ1-5; size: few; DNA: TGTGCCAGCAGTTACTACGGTAGCAATCAGCCCCAGCATTTT; CDR3: CASSYYGSNQPQHF
D: TRBD2; V: TRBV28; J: TRBJ2-2; size: few; DNA: TGTGCCAGCAATCCGGGACTAGCGGGAACCGGGGAGCTGTTTTTT; CDR3: CASNPGLAGTGELFF
D: .; V: TRBV29-1; J: TRBJ1-2; size: few; DNA: TGCAGCGTTAGGGACGTCTATGGCTACACCTTC; CDR3: CSVRDVYGYTF
D: .; V: TRBV10-3; J: TRBJ2-7; size: few; DNA: TGTGCCATCAATGTGGAAGGAGGGTCCTACGAGCAGTACTTC; CDR3: CAINVEGGSYEQYF
D: .; V: TRBV5-1; J: TRBJ1-5; size: few; DNA: TGCGCCAGCAGCTTGGAATTGCATCAGCCCCAGCATTTT; CDR3: CASSLELHQPQHF
D: .; V: TRBV5-1; J: TRBJ1-1; size: .; DNA: TGCGCCAGCAGCTTGGCGGTAACGGACACTGAAGCTTTCTTT; CDR3: CASSLAVTDTEAFF
D: .; V: TRBV2; J: TRBJ1-6; size: .; DNA: TGTGCCAGCAGTGTGGGTCAGCTTAATAATTCACCCCTCCACTTT; CDR3: CASSVGQLNNSPLHF
D: .; V: TRBV14; J: TRBJ2-3; size: .; DNA: TGTGCCAGCAGCCAAGATGGCGGGTTTGGCACAGATACGCAGTATTTT; CDR3: CASSQDGGFGTDTQYF
D: TRBD1; V: TRBV11-3; J: TRBJ2-5; size: .; DNA: TGTGCCAGCAGCTTAAATCCTGCCACAGGGGTCCAGTACTTC; CDR3: CASSLNPATGVQYF
D: .; V: TRBV12-3/TRBV12-4; J: TRBJ2-7; size: many; DNA: TGTGCCAGCAGTTTTACGAGTTCCTACGAGCAGTACTTC; CDR3: CASSFTSSYEQYF
D: .; V: TRBV12-3/TRBV12-4; J: TRBJ1-6; size: .; DNA: TGTGCCAGCAGTTTTCTGGGGAATTCACCCCCCCACTTT; CDR3: CASSFLGNSPPHF
D: TRBD1; V: TRBV13; J: TRBJ1-2; size: .; DNA: TGTGCCAGCAGCTTAGTAGGGGGACAGAACTTCTATGGCTACACCTTC; CDR3: CASSLVGGQNFYGYTF
D: TRBD2; V: TRBV7-2; J: TRBJ2-1; size: few; DNA: TGTGCCAGCAGCTCGGGACTAGCGGGGGGTACTGAGCAGTTCTTC; CDR3: CASSSGLAGGTEQFF
D: .; V: TRBV6-2/TRBV6-3; J: TRBJ2-1; size: once; DNA: TGTGCCAGCAGAGGGCGGGTGGTATCCTACAATGAGCAGTTCTTC; CDR3: CASRGRVVSYNEQFF
D: .; V: TRBV27; J: TRBJ2-3; size: few; DNA: TGTGCCAGCAGTTATAGTTCCTCTCTCTCTCTAGATACGCAGTATTTT; CDR3: CASSYSSSLSLDTQYF
D: TRBD1; V: TRBV7-9; J: TRBJ1-2; size: .; DNA: TGTGCCAGCAGCGTGACCACAGGGGGCGTTGGCTACACCTTC; CDR3: CASSVTTGGVGYTF
D: .; V: TRBV20-1; J: TRBJ1-1; size: .; DNA: TGCAGTGCTACTCGCGGGGTTACGAACACTGAAGCTTTCTTT; CDR3: CSATRGVTNTEAFF
D: .; V: TRBV20-1; J: TRBJ1-6; size: .; DNA: TGCAGTGCTAGAGGGGTCGGGCCCCTCCACTTT; CDR3: CSARGVGPLHF
D: .; V: TRBV11-2; J: TRBJ2-5; size: .; DNA: TGTGCCAGCAGTATTGGACAGCCCCGGGAGACCCAGTACTTC; CDR3: CASSIGQPRETQYF
D: .; V: TRBV20-1; J: TRBJ2-4; size: .; DNA: TGCAGTGCTAGAGACTGGGCCGGTAAAAACATTCAGTACTTC; CDR3: CSARDWAGKNIQYF
D: .; V: TRBV5-1; J: TRBJ1-1; size: once; DNA: TGCGCCGGCAGCTTGGCCAGTAGCCGATTGAACACTGAAGCTTTCTTT; CDR3: CAGSLASSRLNTEAFF
D: .; V: TRBV7-6; J: TRBJ2-7; size: .; DNA: TGTGCCAGCAGCCGGGCGGACTACTCCTACGAGCAGTACTTC; CDR3: CASSRADYSYEQYF
D: .; V: TRBV12-3/TRBV12-4; J: TRBJ1-5; size: .; DNA: TGTGCCAGCAGTTTAGCTCCCCAGCCCCAGCATTTT; CDR3: CASSLAPQPQHF
D: .; V: TRBV5-1; J: TRBJ2-7; size: .; DNA: TGCGCCAGCCAAATTGACCCGTCTGACTACGAGCAGTACTTC; CDR3: CASQIDPSDYEQYF
D: .; V: TRBV6-1; J: TRBJ2-1; size: few; DNA: TGTGCCAGCAGTCTAGATAGGACCGGGACACCCTCCTACAATGAGCAGTTCTTC; CDR3: CASSLDRTGTPSYNEQFF
D: TRBD1; V: TRBV28; J: TRBJ1-4; size: .; DNA: TGTGCCAGCAGTTTAATTAACCCGACAGGGGGGGGTAATGAAAAACTGTTTTTT; CDR3: CASSLINPTGGGNEKLFF
D: .; V: TRBV20-1; J: TRBJ2-5; size: .; DNA: TGCAGTGCTAGTAGTGGTGGCAATGAGCAGTACTTC; CDR3: CSASSGGNEQYF
D: .; V: TRBV6-2/TRBV6-3; J: TRBJ2-7; size: many; DNA: TGTGCCAGCACCGTACAGCGATCTTCCTCCTACGAGCAGTACTTC; CDR3: CASTVQRSSSYEQYF
D: TRBD1; V: TRBV20-1; J: TRBJ1-1; size: .; DNA: TGCAGTGCCTTAGGGACAGGGATTTCTGAAGCTTTCTTT; CDR3: CSALGTGISEAFF
D: .; V: TRBV11-2; J: TRBJ2-3; size: .; DNA: TGTGCCAGCAGCCCCATGATCAGACAGGGCACAGATACGCAGTATTTT; CDR3: CASSPMIRQGTDTQYF
D: .; V: TRBV5-1; J: TRBJ1-5; size: few; DNA: TGCGCCAGCAGCTTGGATGGACAGCCCAATCAGCCCCAGCATTTT; CDR3: CASSLDGQPNQPQHF
D: .; V: TRBV5-1; J: TRBJ2-5; size: .; DNA: TGCGCCAGCAGCTTGGGATCACAGATCCAAGAGACCCAGTACTTC; CDR3: CASSLGSQIQETQYF
D: .; V: TRBV4-1; J: TRBJ1-2; size: few; DNA: TGCGCCAGCAGCCAAGCCCACGCATTTGCTGGCTACACCTTC; CDR3: CASSQAHAFAGYTF
D: .; V: TRBV7-5; J: TRBJ2-4; size: .; DNA: .; CDR3: CISVPGRGGEQYF
D: TRBD1; V: TRBV7-9; J: TRBJ1-4; size: few; DNA: TGTGCCAGCAGCGGACAGGGGACTAATGAAAAACTGTTTTTT; CDR3: CASSGQGTNEKLFF
D: .; V: TRBV7-9; J: TRBJ2-1; size: few; DNA: TGTGCCAGCAGCCCGAGGACCAACTACAATGAGCAGTTCTTC; CDR3: CASSPRTNYNEQFF
D: .; V: TRBV3-1; J: TRBJ2-7; size: .; DNA: TGTGCCAGCAGCCCCCAGGGCGGGACCTACAATGAGCAGTACTTC; CDR3: CASSPQGGTYNEQYF
D: .; V: TRBV11-2; J: TRBJ1-1; size: once; DNA: TGTGCCAGCAGCCATTCGGGCCTGAACACTGAAGCTTTCTTT; CDR3: CASSHSGLNTEAFF
D: .; V: TRBV7-9; J: TRBJ2-3; size: few; DNA: TGTGCCAGCAGCTTAGTTGGTGGTAGGCTCTACTCCACAGATACGCAGTATTTT; CDR3: CASSLVGGRLYSTDTQYF
D: .; V: TRBV7-2; J: TRBJ1-2; size: few; DNA: TGTGCCAGCAGACGTACTCAGGGGACCTATGGCTACACCTTC; CDR3: CASRRTQGTYGYTF
D: TRBD1; V: TRBV6-6; J: TRBJ2-1; size: few; DNA: TGTGCCAGCACAGCTCGACAGGGGGGCAATGAGCAGTTCTTC; CDR3: CASTARQGGNEQFF
D: .; V: TRBV2; J: TRBJ1-5; size: .; DNA: TGTGCCAGCAGTGAAGCGCTTAAGCAGCCCCAGCATTTT; CDR3: CASSEALKQPQHF
D: .; V: TRBV18; J: TRBJ2-5; size: .; DNA: TGTGCCAGCTCTCACCGGGCCCTCAAAGCCGAGACCCAGTACTTC; CDR3: CASSHRALKAETQYF
D: .; V: TRBV28; J: TRBJ2-7; size: .; DNA: TGTGCCAGCAGATTTCCCGGACCGAGCTCCTACGAGCAGTACTTC; CDR3: CASRFPGPSSYEQYF
D: .; V: TRBV3-1; J: TRBJ1-1; size: few; DNA: TGTGCCAGCAGCCGATACAGGGACACTGAAGCTTTCTTT; CDR3: CASSRYRDTEAFF
D: .; V: TRBV6-1; J: TRBJ2-5; size: .; DNA: TGTGCCAGCAGTGAACCCCGGGTTCGAGAGACCCAGTACTTC; CDR3: CASSEPRVRETQYF
D: TRBD2; V: TRBV5-1; J: TRBJ2-7; size: few; DNA: TGCGCCAGCAGCTTGGCTCCTACTAGCGGGGTTGGCTACGAGCAGTACTTC; CDR3: CASSLAPTSGVGYEQYF
D: .; V: TRBV9; J: TRBJ1-4; size: few; DNA: TGTGCCAGCAGCGTAGGAAGTGGGGGCGAAAAACTGTTTTTT; CDR3: CASSVGSGGEKLFF
D: .; V: TRBV5-1; J: TRBJ2-1; size: few; DNA: TGCGCCAGCCGGCTTTCTAGCCGGTCCTACAATGAGCAGTTCTTC; CDR3: CASRLSSRSYNEQFF
D: .; V: TRBV20-1; J: TRBJ2-4; size: .; DNA: TGCAGTGCTAGTGGTCAGCCCTTTGAGCAGTACTTC; CDR3: CSASGQPFEQYF
D: TRBD1; V: TRBV20-1; J: TRBJ1-1; size: .; DNA: TGCAGTGCTGGGACAGCCTTGAACACTGAAGCTTTCTTT; CDR3: CSAGTALNTEAFF